Sequencing of this T cell receptor (beta chain) was carried out in a study of T-cell reconstitution after alpha-beta-depleted transplantation in children. The TCRbeta library incorporated unique molecular identifiers. TCRdb re-derived calls from the PCR reads in MiXCR, one entry per CDR3 protein. The sample lists about 210,000 distinct CDR3 sequences, approximately 17% seen once, with around 45% in the top ten. The CDR3 has 14 amino acids. Germline loops: CDR1 MNHEY, CDR2 SMNVEV (reference sequence). Trimming took 6 bases from V and 4 from J; bases not matched to a gene: 7. The table lists this clonotype with a few counts.

The sequencing used PBMCs, mostly from graft donor cells, collected 360 days after TCRalphabeta/CD19-depleted stem cell transplant. The chain uses TRBV27 and TRBJ2-7; 9 bases align to TRBD1. The source of this sequence is a male patient aged 2 to 9 who had a stem cell transplant for acute lymphoblastic leukemia, so the T cells may come from the graft donor. CDR3 amino acids: CASSLLQGAYEQYF. The CDR3 DNA sequence: TGTGCCAGCAGCCTCCTACAGGGGGCTTACGAGCAGTACTTC.